This TCR beta chain was identified during a study of blood T cell repertoires in COVID-19. Germline CDR1 is GTSNPN and CDR2 is SVGIG (reference sequence). The CDR3 length is 11 residues. Trimming took off 0 bases at V and 11 bases at J, with 10 bases between the two ends. Produced via immunoSEQ multiplex PCR; TCRdb's table is partial and in-frame only. In the table there are around 100,000 clones, 75% to 90% of which are singletons. The V call is TRBV30, the J call TRBJ1-2; D might be TRBD1 (5 bases). The sample comprised peripheral blood. The clonotype originates from a woman between 50 and 59 years old with acute or convalescent COVID-19. CDR3 loop: CAWSVSGRYTF. CDR3 nucleotides: TGTGCCTGGAGTGTATCAGGGAGGTACACCTTC.